The 30 T cell receptor beta chains in this list originate from one sample, sequenced in a study of OX40 agonist ivuxolimab in advanced cancers. Some clones are missing from TCRdb's copy, which holds only in-frame ones; the method was immunoSEQ multiplex PCR. This table has roughly 48,000 clones, 65% to 85% appearing once. Sequenced material: CD4+ or CD8+ T cells sorted from blood, taken in a trial of the OX40 agonist ivuxolimab. The receptors originated from an adult with an advanced solid tumor such as melanoma, head and neck, liver or kidney cancer.

The gene calls are TRBV5-5 and TRBJ1-2; D is uncertain. The CDR3 is 15 amino acids. Germline CDR1 reads SGHKS; CDR2 reads YYEKEE (reference sequence). V lost 0 bases to trimming and J lost 3 bases, with 12 bases between them. CDR3 DNA sequence: TGTGCCAGCAGCTTGGCCAACCCAACGGACTATGGCTACACCTTC. Encoded protein: CASSLANPTDYGYTF.

V usage is TRBV11-3 and J usage is TRBJ2-6; D is uncertain. Germline-derived CDR1 and CDR2 are SGHNT and YENEEA. There are 17 residues in the CDR3. V gave up 1 base and J gave up 0 bases, with 10 bases separating them. The CDR3 is CASSLGSLSSGANVLTF. In DNA form, the CDR3 reads TGTGCCAGCAGCTTAGGCAGTCTCAGCTCTGGGGCCAACGTCCTGACTTTC.

The chain links TRBV19 to TRBJ2-4; 8 bases map to TRBD1. The CDR3 length is 20 residues. Germline V gene sequence: CDR1 LNHDA, CDR2 SQIVND (reference sequence). J lost 3 bases, V lost 3 bases, and 19 bases had no gene match. The CDR3 protein is CASSMRGADRESGGKNIQYF. CDR3 DNA sequence: TGTGCCAGTAGTATGAGGGGAGCGGACAGGGAATCCGGAGGCAAAAACATTCAGTACTTC.

The CDR3 DNA reads as TGTGCCAGCAGCCTCACTAGCGGCTACAATGAGCAGTTCTTC. It translates to CASSLTSGYNEQFF. J is TRBJ2-1 and V is TRBV7-2, with 8 bases that match TRBD2. V lost 5 bases, J lost 3 bases, and 3 bases stayed unmatched. This CDR3 has 14 residues. Germline-derived CDR1 and CDR2 are SGHTA and FQGNSA.

The chain links TRBV10-3 to TRBJ2-1, with 8 bases matching TRBD1. The CDR3 is 12 amino acids. In germline, CDR1 is ENHRY, CDR2 SYGVKD. Germline trimming cut 2 bases from V and 15 bases from J; bases unmatched to any gene: 6. This CDR3 reads CAISETDRGPFF. CDR3 sequence (DNA): TGTGCCATCAGTGAGACTGACAGGGGACCGTTCTTC.

The V and J genes are TRBV5-1 and TRBJ1-6; 7 bases are shared with TRBD1. The trim removed 1 base at V and 7 bases at J, leaving 5 bases unmatched. Germline assignment: CDR1 SGHRS and CDR2 YFSETQ. The CDR3 extends over 15 amino acids. The CDR3, as DNA: TGCGCCAGCAGCTTGTCACAGGGGCGGAATTCACCCCTCCACTTT. It encodes CASSLSQGRNSPLHF.

This chain connects TRBV18 to TRBJ2-1; D gene uncertain. Trimming shortened V by 5 bases and J by 5 bases, and 13 bases separated the two germline ends. Germline lookup yields CDR1 KGHSH and CDR2 LQKENI. The CDR3 totals 14 residues. This CDR3 reads CASSFGSSNNEQFF. As DNA, the CDR3 is TGTGCCAGCTCATTCGGGTCCTCAAACAATGAGCAGTTCTTC.

This rearrangement joins TRBV10-2 to TRBJ2-7; D gene ambiguous. The CDR3 is 13 amino acids. V was trimmed by 8 bases and J by 2 bases, leaving 13 bases between them. CDR1 and CDR2 from the germline V gene are WSHSY and SAAADI. This CDR3 reads CASGLDGAYEQYF. CDR3 nucleotides: TGCGCCAGCGGCCTGGACGGAGCCTACGAGCAGTACTTC.

The V and J genes are TRBV7-6 and TRBJ2-7; 8 nucleotides line up with TRBD1. The CDR3 runs to 15 residues. J lost 5 bases, V lost 2 bases, and 8 bases had no gene match. Germline V lookup: CDR1 SGHVS, CDR2 FNYEAQ. The CDR3 nucleotides read TGTGCCAGCAGCTTATTAGCTCCAGGGGGCGACGAGCAGTACTTC. Its protein product is CASSLLAPGGDEQYF.

The gene calls are TRBV5-1 and TRBJ2-1, with TRBD2 identical over 9 bases. Trimming at V came to 4 bases and at J to 3 bases, leaving 8 bases not matched to a gene. This CDR3 has 16 amino acids. Per the germline V gene, CDR1 is SGHRS and CDR2 is YFSETQ. The chain's CDR3 is CASSPGSGGIYNEQFF. For the CDR3, the DNA is TGCGCCAGCAGCCCCGGTAGCGGGGGTATCTACAATGAGCAGTTCTTC.

The chain couples TRBV19 to TRBJ1-3; D not resolved. This CDR3 has 14 amino acids. Germline lookup yields CDR1 LNHDA and CDR2 SQIVND (reference sequence). The V and J ends lost 3 bases and 3 bases respectively, with 9 bases between them. The CDR3 sequence: CASSMGLNGNTIYF. The CDR3 DNA reads as TGTGCCAGTAGTATGGGGTTGAATGGAAACACCATATATTTT.

The gene calls are TRBV5-5 and TRBJ2-6; D call uncertain. Between the trimmed V and J ends, which lost 3 bases and 2 bases, there was a span of 6 bases. CDR3 length: 14 residues. Germline V CDR1 and CDR2: SGHKS, YYEKEE (reference sequence). The CDR3 sequence: CASSSEAGANVLTF. CDR3 nucleotides: TGTGCCAGCAGCTCCGAAGCTGGGGCCAACGTCCTGACTTTC.

The chain is built from TRBV5-8 and TRBJ2-1; TRBD2 matches 10 bases. The V segment lost 4 bases and the J segment 4 bases; nucleotides outside the gene matches: 8. CDR1 is SGHTS and CDR2 is YDEGEE in the germline V gene. The CDR3 contains 16 residues. The CDR3 spells CASSPRPSGGYNEQFF. CDR3 bases: TGTGCCAGCAGCCCTCGCCCTAGCGGGGGTTACAATGAGCAGTTCTTC.

V is TRBV5-1 and J is TRBJ2-1, with 7 nucleotides matching TRBD2. Germline CDR1 and CDR2: SGHRS and YFSETQ. V shed 5 bases, J shed 5 bases, and the junction held 10 bases outside the gene matches. CDR3 length equals 15 residues. CDR3 coding DNA: TGCGCCAGCAGTCCCACCCTAGCGGCAAACAATGAGCAGTTCTTC. Translated: CASSPTLAANNEQFF.

The chain carries TRBV6-6 and TRBJ1-1; D perhaps matches TRBD1 (6 bases). The germline gives CDR1 MNHNY, CDR2 SVGAGI (reference sequence). Trimming took 5 bases from V and 1 from J, leaving 17 bases between them. The length of the CDR3 is 16 residues. The CDR3: CASSPLYQTGNTEAFF. In nucleotides, the CDR3 is TGTGCCAGCAGTCCCCTTTACCAGACAGGGAACACTGAAGCTTTCTTT.

This chain uses TRBV7-8 with TRBJ1-1; possible D gene TRBD1, 5 bases. V lost 8 bases and J 4 bases, leaving 11 bases between the germline ends. Germline CDR1 reads SGHVS; CDR2 reads FQNEAQ. The CDR3 length is 12 residues. CDR3 sequence (DNA): TGTGCCAGCCGTGGGAGGGGCACTGAAGCTTTCTTT. Protein sequence: CASRGRGTEAFF. The full variable domain, completed using reference TRBV7-8 and TRBJ1-1, is GAGVSQSPRYKVAKRGQDVALRCDPISGHVSLFWYQQALGQGPEFLTYFQNEAQLDKSGLPSDRFFAERPEGSVSTLKIQRTQQEDSAVYLCASRGRGTEAFFGQGTRLTVV.

The genes are TRBV13 and TRBJ1-3; D remains ambiguous. Between the trimmed V and J ends, which lost 2 bases and 0 bases, there was a span of 11 bases. Germline-derived CDR1 and CDR2 are PRHDT and FYEKMQ (reference sequence). This CDR3 comprises 16 residues. CDR3 coding DNA: TGTGCCAGCAGCTTACGCCCTCGGGACTCTGGAAACACCATATATTTT. Its translation: CASSLRPRDSGNTIYF. Full variable domain (rest looked up from reference TRBV13 and TRBJ1-3): AAGVIQSPRHLIKEKRETATLKCYPIPRHDTVYWYQQGPGQDPQFLISFYEKMQSDKGSIPDRFSAQQFSDYHSELNMSSLELGDSALYFCASSLRPRDSGNTIYFGEGSWLTVV.

The chain couples TRBV7-6 to TRBJ2-7; D is unresolved. Germline V gene lookup returns CDR1 SGHVS and CDR2 FNYEAQ. CDR3 length equals 14 residues. The germline V and J ends were trimmed by 1 base and 2 bases, with 9 bases remaining between them. The CDR3 loop reads CASSLGSATYEQYF. The CDR3 DNA reads as TGTGCCAGCAGCTTAGGCTCGGCTACCTACGAGCAGTACTTC. Filled out from reference TRBV7-6 and TRBJ2-7, the complete variable domain reads GAGVSQSPRYKVTKRGQDVALRCDPISGHVSLYWYRQALGQGPEFLTYFNYEAQQDKSGLPNDRFSAERPEGSISTLTIQRTEQRDSAMYRCASSLGSATYEQYFGPGTRLTVT.

In nucleotides, the CDR3 is TGTGCCAGCAGGGAACAGGGACTGGCTGGAAACACCATATATTTT. Its translation: CASREQGLAGNTIYF. The chain couples TRBV2 to TRBJ1-3, with D possibly being TRBD1 (6 bases). This CDR3 spans 15 amino acids. V was trimmed by 6 bases and J by 2 bases, leaving 14 bases between them. Germline V gene data show CDR1 as SNHLY and CDR2 as FYNNEI. The whole variable domain, remainder taken from reference TRBV2 and TRBJ1-3, is EPEVTQTPSHQVTQMGQEVILRCVPISNHLYFYWYRQILGQKVEFLVSFYNNEISEKSEIFDDQFSVERPDGSNFTLKIRSTKLEDSAMYFCASREQGLAGNTIYFGEGSWLTVV.

The J gene is TRBJ2-1, the V gene TRBV9; a possible D gene is TRBD2 (5 bases). Trimming shortened V by 0 bases and J by 10 bases, and 11 bases separated the two germline ends. This CDR3 comprises 13 residues. Per germline, CDR1 SGDLS and CDR2 YYNGEE. The CDR3 is CASSVAGMGEQFF. CDR3 bases: TGTGCCAGCAGCGTAGCGGGGATGGGGGAGCAGTTCTTC.

The chain has TRBV7-6 and TRBJ1-3, with unresolved D. This CDR3 contains 15 residues. Trimming took off 4 bases at V and 3 bases at J, with 13 bases between the two ends. CDR1 SGHVS and CDR2 FNYEAQ come from the germline V gene. Here the CDR3 DNA reads TGTGCCAGCAGCTCCGACCCAGGAGGTGGAAACACCATATATTTT. Its translation: CASSSDPGGGNTIYF.

The rearrangement links TRBV6-9 to TRBJ2-7, with D tentatively TRBD2 (5 bases). CDR1 is MNHGY and CDR2 is SVAAGI in the germline V gene. The CDR3 spans 17 residues. Trimming removed 2 bases at V and 3 bases at J, with 20 bases between. The CDR3: CASSYPSAEYLLYEQYF. The CDR3 bases are TGTGCCAGCAGTTATCCCTCAGCGGAGTACCTCCTCTACGAGCAGTACTTC.

The chain has TRBV5-6 and TRBJ1-3; D is unclear. Deletions cut 1 base from V and 4 bases from J, with 18 bases between. This CDR3 contains 17 residues. Germline CDR1 and CDR2: SGHDT and YYEEEE. The CDR3, as DNA: TGTGCCAGCAGCTTGCGACGGCCAGTTTGGTCCGGAAACACCATATATTTT. This encodes CASSLRRPVWSGNTIYF.

The V and J genes are TRBV5-1 and TRBJ1-4; D is unclear. CDR3 length equals 15 residues. V was trimmed by 5 bases and J by 0 bases, leaving 11 bases between them. CDR1 SGHRS and CDR2 YFSETQ come from the germline V gene. As DNA, the CDR3 is TGCGCCAGCAGTGCAGGCCCCTCAACTAATGAAAAACTGTTTTTT. This sequence encodes CASSAGPSTNEKLFF.

V usage is TRBV27 and J usage is TRBJ2-7, with D possibly matching TRBD2 (6 bases). Trimming took 3 bases from V and 7 from J, leaving 16 bases between them. The germline V gene encodes CDR1 MNHEY and CDR2 SMNVEV (reference sequence). The CDR3 spans 14 residues. The CDR3 DNA reads as TGTGCCAGCAGTTTCGGGGGAACCCTTTGGGAGCAGTACTTC. Its translation: CASSFGGTLWEQYF.

The chain combines TRBV7-8 with TRBJ1-2, with 7 bases aligning to TRBD1. The CDR3 is 17 residues long. Germline V gene sequence: CDR1 SGHVS, CDR2 FQNEAQ. J was trimmed by 7 bases and V by 0 bases; bases with no gene match: 14. CDR3 residues: CASSLASRQGSSSGYTF. Here the CDR3 DNA reads TGTGCCAGCAGCTTAGCGTCCCGACAGGGCTCCTCTAGTGGCTACACCTTC.

The genes are TRBV9 and TRBJ2-7; 9 positions agree with TRBD2. J was trimmed by 2 bases and V by 4 bases; bases with no gene match: 10. From germline, CDR1 is SGDLS and CDR2 YYNGEE. This CDR3 has 16 amino acids. The CDR3 here is CASSYGSLAGTYEQYF. The CDR3 bases are TGTGCCAGCAGCTATGGGAGTCTAGCGGGAACCTACGAGCAGTACTTC.

This rearrangement joins TRBV10-3 to TRBJ2-5, with D possibly matching TRBD2 (6 bases). V was cut by 6 bases and J by 1 base, with 9 bases left in between. Germline CDR1 and CDR2: ENHRY and SYGVKD. The CDR3 loop spans 13 amino acids. CDR3 DNA sequence: TGTGCCATCAGGGAGGGTCTCCAAGAGACCCAGTACTTC. It yields the protein CAIREGLQETQYF.

V and J are TRBV6-9 and TRBJ2-1; D call uncertain. V was shortened by 0 bases and J by 0 bases, with 9 bases between the two germline ends. Germline CDR1 and CDR2: MNHGY and SVAAGI. The CDR3 is made up of 16 amino acids. CDR3 DNA sequence: TGTGCCAGCAGTTATTCAGGGCGAGGCTCCTACAATGAGCAGTTCTTC. Translation gives CASSYSGRGSYNEQFF.

This chain's CDR3 is CASSSRYGYTF. In DNA form, the CDR3 reads TGTGCCAGCAGTTCCAGATATGGCTACACCTTC. This chain uses TRBV5-6 with TRBJ1-2; D not resolved. The V gene lost 5 bases and the J gene lost 5 bases, with 7 bases spanning the gap. Germline-derived CDR1 and CDR2 are SGHDT and YYEEEE. CDR3 size: 11 residues.